The subject of this entry is one TCR beta chain. Its antigen is as yet unknown. One entry per CDR3 protein, called by TCRdb with MiXCR from the reads. Of about 400,000 distinct CDR3 sequences in the sample, roughly 36% were seen once. The data were taken from a study of T cell repertoires in cytomegalovirus infection. The sequence derives from a human donor in good health (CMV status not recorded). Some clones in this sample may be carry-over from other donors' samples. This material consisted of cultured PBMCs, taken from culture after CMV antigen stimulation.

The DNA of the CDR3 is TGTGCCAGTAGTATACTCGGCCCAACCGTGACCGGCACAGATACGCAGTATTTT. Translated: CASSILGPTVTGTDTQYF. The V call is TRBV19, the J call TRBJ2-3; D ambiguous. This CDR3 region has 18 residues. Trimming shortened V by 2 bases and J by 1 base, and 19 bases separated the two germline ends. In germline, CDR1 is LNHDA, CDR2 SQIVND (reference sequence). Based on the CDR3 plus reference TRBV19 and TRBJ2-3, the full variable domain is DGGITQSPKYLFRKEGQNVTLSCEQNLNHDAMYWYRQDPGQGLRLIYYSQIVNDFQKGDIAEGYSVSREKKESFPLTVTSAQKNPTAFYLCASSILGPTVTGTDTQYFGPGTRLTVL.